The 31 T cell receptor beta chains presented below share a single source sample, sequenced in a study of CD8 T cells in Susac syndrome. After extraction with the RNeasy kit, about 0.45 to 1 ug of the RNA was reverse transcribed using random hexamers. TCRdb re-analysed the immunoSEQ multiplex PCR reads in MiXCR, keeping a single row per CDR3 protein. The sample contains roughly 150,000 distinct CDR3 sequences, approximately 95% of which appear only once. Specimen: CD4+ T cells from PBMCs. Receptors originate from a human donor with multiple sclerosis.

V usage is TRBV28 and J usage is TRBJ1-2, with unresolved D. This CDR3 has 17 amino acids. V was trimmed by 2 bases and J by 4 bases, leaving 20 bases between them. Per germline, CDR1 MDHEN and CDR2 SYDVKM. CDR3 nucleotides: TGTGCCAGCAGTTTAGGTCCCGGACGGATCCTGGCCTATGGCTACACCTTC. Its translation: CASSLGPGRILAYGYTF.

The chain links TRBV6-6 to TRBJ1-2; D gene uncertain. The germline V and J ends were trimmed by 6 bases and 4 bases, with 9 bases remaining between them. The V gene's germline CDR1 is MNHNY and CDR2 SVGAGI (reference sequence). This CDR3 has 12 amino acids. CDR3 amino acids: CASSPDPYGYTF. The CDR3 DNA reads TGTGCCAGCAGCCCGGACCCCTATGGCTACACCTTC.

The V call is TRBV7-2, the J call TRBJ2-4; 8 bases line up with TRBD2. The CDR3 spans 17 residues. Germline V gives CDR1 SGHTA, CDR2 FQGNSA. V shed 3 bases and J 0 bases; nucleotides not matched to a gene: 7. CDR3 sequence: CASSLRGAGLAKNIQYF. CDR3 DNA sequence: TGTGCCAGCAGCTTGCGGGGGGCGGGACTAGCCAAAAACATTCAGTACTTC.

The J gene is TRBJ2-1, the V gene TRBV20-1, with D perhaps matching TRBD2 (5 bases). V gave up 6 bases and J gave up 2 bases, with 14 bases separating them. The germline CDR1 and CDR2 sequences are DFQATT and SNEGSKA (reference sequence). The CDR3 has 14 residues. The DNA for the CDR3 is TGCAGTGCCACCCGACCGGGGACCTACAATGAGCAGTTCTTC. Amino acid sequence: CSATRPGTYNEQFF.

The rearrangement joins TRBV12-3 or TRBV12-4 to TRBJ1-5, with D hard to call. V lost 1 base and J lost 7, with 8 bases in between. The CDR3 loop spans 13 amino acids. CDR3 region: CASSLGAWQPQHF. DNA of the CDR3: TGTGCCAGCAGTTTAGGGGCTTGGCAGCCCCAGCATTTT.

This chain joins TRBV9 and TRBJ1-3; D may be TRBD1 (5 bases). Germline V gene sequence: CDR1 SGDLS, CDR2 YYNGEE. This CDR3 has 17 residues. Trimming removed 0 bases from V and 4 bases from J, with 17 bases in between. CDR3 sequence: CASSVATGPGAGNTIYF. In nucleotides, the CDR3 is TGTGCCAGCAGCGTAGCTACAGGCCCAGGAGCGGGAAACACCATATATTTT. Together with reference TRBV9 and TRBJ1-3, the CDR3 gives the full variable domain: DSGVTQTPKHLITATGQRVTLRCSPRSGDLSVYWYQQSLDQGLQFLIQYYNGEERAKGNILERFSAQQFPDLHSELNLSSLELGDSALYFCASSVATGPGAGNTIYFGEGSWLTVV.

V usage is TRBV28 and J usage is TRBJ1-6; D call uncertain. In germline, CDR1 is MDHEN, CDR2 SYDVKM. The CDR3 covers 12 residues. The V gene lost 5 bases and the J gene lost 7 bases, with 6 bases spanning the gap. DNA of the CDR3: TGTGCCAGCAGTGCCGGGAATTCACCCCTCCACTTT. It yields the protein CASSAGNSPLHF.

CDR3 nucleotide sequence: TGTGCCAGCAGTGGACAGGGTCAGCCCCAGCATTTT. It codes for CASSGQGQPQHF. V gene TRBV6-1 combines with J gene TRBJ1-5; 7 positions agree with TRBD1. V shed 4 bases, J shed 6 bases, and the junction held 0 bases outside the gene matches. Germline V gene sequence: CDR1 MNHNS, CDR2 SASEGT. The CDR3 has 12 amino acids.

This clonotype was seen a handful of times. This chain joins TRBV5-8 and TRBJ2-6; perhaps TRBD1 as D (6 bases). Trimming stripped 2 bases from V and 1 base from J, with 7 bases between. CDR1 is SGHTS, CDR2 YDEGEE, per germline. The CDR3 spans 15 residues. The CDR3, as DNA: TGTGCCAGCAGCTTAACAGGGTCTGGGGCCAACGTCCTGACTTTC. As protein: CASSLTGSGANVLTF.

This clonotype was detected once. The rearrangement links TRBV3-1 to TRBJ2-1; D uncertain. The V gene lost 2 bases and the J gene lost 4 bases, with 6 bases spanning the gap. CDR1 is LGHDT, CDR2 YNNKEL, per germline (reference sequence). The CDR3 extends over 13 amino acids. The CDR3 DNA reads TGTGCCAGCAGCCAAATGCAGTACAATGAGCAGTTCTTC. This encodes CASSQMQYNEQFF.

J is TRBJ2-1 and V is TRBV27; TRBD2 agrees at 8 bases. The CDR3 runs to 17 residues. Germline CDR1 is MNHEY and CDR2 is SMNVEV (reference sequence). The ends lost 3 bases at V and 6 bases at J; junction bases unmatched: 13. The CDR3 coding sequence is TGTGCCAGCAGTTTCTCCAGACTAGCGCGGGGTCGCAATGAGCAGTTCTTC. Residues: CASSFSRLARGRNEQFF.

V and J are TRBV6-5 and TRBJ1-3; weak D call: TRBD1 (5 bases). The CDR3 has 17 residues. The germline V and J ends were trimmed by 0 bases and 0 bases, with 12 bases remaining between them. Germline V CDR1 and CDR2: MNHEY, SVGAGI. CDR3 sequence reads: CASSYSRQSYSGNTIYF. CDR3 coding DNA: TGTGCCAGCAGTTACTCGAGACAGTCCTACTCTGGAAACACCATATATTTT.

V usage is TRBV12-3 or TRBV12-4 and J usage is TRBJ1-2; D gene uncertain. V was trimmed by 6 bases and J by 7 bases, leaving 12 bases between them. The length of the CDR3 is 12 residues. CDR3: CASSAEGFGYTF. CDR3 sequence (DNA): TGTGCCAGCAGCGCTGAGGGATTTGGCTACACCTTC.

This clonotype was seen a single time. V gene TRBV29-1 combines with J gene TRBJ2-7; unclear D gene. In germline, CDR1 is SQVTM, CDR2 ANQGSEA. This CDR3 has 11 residues. V lost 4 bases and J lost 2, with 6 bases in between. Here the CDR3 reads CSVATTYEQYF. CDR3 coding DNA: TGCAGCGTTGCAACAACCTACGAGCAGTACTTC.

The chain recombines TRBV7-2 with TRBJ2-5; 8 bases are shared with TRBD1. The V and J ends lost 8 bases and 7 bases, in that order; junction bases with no gene match: 12. The CDR3 is made up of 14 amino acids. Germline V gene lookup returns CDR1 SGHTA and CDR2 FQGNSA. The CDR3 region is CASGLSQGAATQYF. The CDR3 DNA reads as TGTGCCAGCGGACTCTCGCAGGGGGCGGCGACCCAGTACTTC.

The chain uses TRBV12-3 or TRBV12-4 and TRBJ2-3, with TRBD2 as a possible D gene (6 bases). This CDR3 comprises 12 residues. V was cut by 3 bases and J by 8 bases, with 9 bases left in between. CDR3 protein: CASSFRGGTQYF. The DNA for the CDR3 is TGTGCCAGCAGTTTTAGGGGAGGTACGCAGTATTTT.

This chain uses TRBV10-3 with TRBJ2-4, with D maybe TRBD1 (6 bases). CDR1 is ENHRY and CDR2 is SYGVKD in the germline V gene. The CDR3 extends over 14 amino acids. Trimming stripped 6 bases from V and 4 bases from J, with 13 bases between. DNA of the CDR3: TGTGCCATCAGCAACTCGGACAGTAAAAACATTCAGTACTTC. Translated, it gives CAISNSDSKNIQYF.

This chain joins TRBV7-8 and TRBJ2-1; D possibly corresponds to TRBD2 (6 bases). This CDR3 is built from 14 residues. CDR1 and CDR2 (germline): SGHVS, FQNEAQ. V was cut by 7 bases and J by 1 base, with 11 bases left in between. The CDR3 DNA is TGTGCCAGCACTAATGGACTATCCTACAATGAGCAGTTCTTC. This gives the protein CASTNGLSYNEQFF.

This chain connects TRBV12-3 or TRBV12-4 to TRBJ2-7, with D possibly called TRBD1 or TRBD2 (5 bases each). The CDR3 runs 14 residues. Trimming removed 6 bases at V and 2 bases at J, with 14 bases between. The CDR3, as DNA: TGTGCCAGCAGCCTCGTGGGGGTCCCCTACGAGCAGTACTTC. Its translation is CASSLVGVPYEQYF.

The chain employs TRBV6-2 or TRBV6-3 and TRBJ2-2, with 8 bases matching TRBD1. Trimming at V came to 5 bases and at J to 2 bases, leaving 16 bases not matched to a gene. Germline V CDR1 and CDR2: MNHEY, SVGEGT. The CDR3 is made up of 19 amino acids. CDR3 sequence: CASSLPPQYGTGNTGELFF. CDR3 nucleotide sequence: TGTGCCAGCAGTCTTCCCCCTCAGTACGGGACAGGTAACACCGGGGAGCTGTTTTTT.

V and J are TRBV19 and TRBJ2-4; no definite D call. The germline V gene encodes CDR1 LNHDA and CDR2 SQIVND (reference sequence). The CDR3 consists of 18 residues. Trimming pared 1 base from V and 0 bases from J, leaving 16 bases between. CDR3 coding DNA: TGTGCCAGTAGTATAGGATGGGAACACCTGATAGCCAAAAACATTCAGTACTTC. This gives the protein CASSIGWEHLIAKNIQYF.

The J gene is TRBJ2-7, the V gene TRBV7-7, with 8 nucleotides matching TRBD1. The CDR3 loop spans 13 amino acids. From germline, CDR1 is SSHAT and CDR2 FNYEAQ (reference sequence). V was clipped by 5 bases and J by 5 bases; unmatched bases: 5. CDR3 coding DNA: TGTGCCAGCAGCCGGGACAGGCTGGACGAGCAGTACTTC. The encoded protein is CASSRDRLDEQYF.

The chain is built from TRBV7-9 and TRBJ1-1; 7 bases map to TRBD1. The trim removed 6 bases at V and 1 base at J, leaving 8 bases unmatched. This CDR3 has 15 residues. Per germline, CDR1 SEHNR and CDR2 FQNEAQ (reference sequence). The CDR3 DNA is TGTGCCAGCAGACTCTACAGGGGTACGAACACTGAAGCTTTCTTT. It encodes CASRLYRGTNTEAFF.

The gene calls are TRBV28 and TRBJ2-3; 7 nucleotides agree with TRBD2. Losses at the gene ends were 8 bases for V and 5 bases for J; bases not matched to a gene: 7. The CDR3 loop spans 13 amino acids. The V gene's germline CDR1 is MDHEN and CDR2 SYDVKM. The CDR3 DNA is TGTGCCAGCTGGGGGGGGGTAGTAGATACGCAGTATTTT. It codes for CASWGGVVDTQYF.

The CDR3 spells CASRNQGLNTEAFF. CDR3 sequence (DNA): TGTGCCAGCAGGAACCAGGGACTGAACACTGAAGCTTTCTTT. The rearrangement joins TRBV2 to TRBJ1-1; a possible D gene is TRBD1 (5 bases). The CDR3 loop spans 14 amino acids. V was clipped by 6 bases and J by 0 bases, with 11 bases between them. Germline assignment: CDR1 SNHLY and CDR2 FYNNEI. Full variable domain (rest looked up from reference TRBV2 and TRBJ1-1): EPEVTQTPSHQVTQMGQEVILRCVPISNHLYFYWYRQILGQKVEFLVSFYNNEISEKSEIFDDQFSVERPDGSNFTLKIRSTKLEDSAMYFCASRNQGLNTEAFFGQGTRLTVV.

This chain uses TRBV7-9 with TRBJ2-1; unclear D gene. The CDR3 is made up of 12 amino acids. CDR1 SEHNR and CDR2 FQNEAQ come from the germline V gene (reference sequence). Trimming pared 5 bases from V and 6 bases from J, leaving 8 bases between. This CDR3 reads CASSTRPNEQFF. CDR3 nucleotides: TGTGCCAGCAGCACCCGGCCCAATGAGCAGTTCTTC.

The chain links TRBV3-1 to TRBJ2-7; D remains unclear. Deletions cut 1 base from V and 6 bases from J, with 10 bases between. The length of the CDR3 is 13 residues. Germline CDR1 reads LGHDT; CDR2 reads YNNKEL (reference sequence). The CDR3 DNA reads as TGTGCCAGCAGCCAAGGGATAGGCAGCGAGCAGTACTTC. Its protein product is CASSQGIGSEQYF.

The chain uses TRBV30 and TRBJ1-5; D not certain. Between the trimmed V and J ends, which lost 2 bases and 2 bases, there was a span of 7 bases. The CDR3 runs to 13 residues. Germline V gene data show CDR1 as GTSNPN and CDR2 as SVGIG (reference sequence). The CDR3 region has the DNA TGTGCCTGGAGTTGGCAGGGCAATCAGCCCCAGCATTTT. This translates into CAWSWQGNQPQHF.

The chain has TRBV6-5 and TRBJ2-6; D is unresolved. The CDR3 is 14 amino acids. With 0 bases removed from V and 10 bases from J, the gap between germline ends came to 10 bases. Germline values: CDR1 MNHEY, CDR2 SVGAGI. Written as DNA, the CDR3 is TGTGCCAGCAGTTACTCAGGGCAGAGGAACGTCCTGACTTTC. Its translation is CASSYSGQRNVLTF.

J is TRBJ1-1 and V is TRBV19, with 7 positions matching TRBD1. CDR1 is LNHDA and CDR2 is SQIVND in the germline V gene (reference sequence). The CDR3 loop spans 14 amino acids. V lost 3 bases to trimming and J lost 5 bases; unmatched junction nucleotides: 6. This CDR3 is CASSIRGLWTEAFF. In nucleotides, the CDR3 is TGTGCCAGTAGTATTAGGGGGCTCTGGACTGAAGCTTTCTTT.

V gene TRBV7-2 combines with J gene TRBJ1-1; no definite D call. The CDR3 has 12 amino acids. The germline V and J ends were trimmed by 5 bases and 5 bases, with 9 bases remaining between them. CDR1 and CDR2 (germline): SGHTA, FQGNSA. CDR3 loop: CASSVQNTEAFF. The DNA of the CDR3 is TGTGCCAGCAGCGTGCAGAATACTGAAGCTTTCTTT. Drawing the rest from reference TRBV7-2 and TRBJ1-1, the complete variable domain is GAGVSQSPSNKVTEKGKDVELRCDPISGHTALYWYRQSLGQGLEFLIYFQGNSAPDKSGLPSDRFSAERTGGSVSTLTIQRTQQEDSAVYLCASSVQNTEAFFGQGTRLTVV.